A single sample gave rise to the 19 T cell receptor beta chains below, sequenced in a study of identical twins. TCRdb re-analysed the 5' RACE reads in MiXCR, keeping a single row per CDR3 protein. The table lists approximately 500,000 distinct CDR3 sequences, roughly 15% of them singletons. This same sample was also taken into another study, of yellow fever vaccine responses in identical twins.

Sequenced sample: CD4+ T cells sorted from blood. These receptors were taken from a woman between 18 and 30 years old in good health.

The CDR3 here is CASSQESPGGTGANVLTF. CDR3 coding DNA: TGCGCCAGCAGCCAAGAAAGTCCAGGGGGGACTGGGGCCAACGTCCTGACTTTC. The J gene is TRBJ2-6, the V gene TRBV4-1; D may be TRBD1 (7 bases). Trimming removed 0 bases from V and 2 bases from J, with 14 bases in between. CDR3 length: 18 amino acids. Germline-derived CDR1 and CDR2 are MGHRA and YSYEKL.

This clonotype has only a few counts. The chain couples TRBV29-1 to TRBJ2-6; D is uncertain. V was pared by 6 bases and J by 0 bases, with 9 bases between. The CDR3 loop spans 14 amino acids. Looked up from germline, CDR1 is SQVTM and CDR2 is ANQGSEA. Here the CDR3 reads CSVSDGSGANVLTF. In nucleotides, the CDR3 is TGCAGCGTCTCCGATGGCTCTGGGGCCAACGTCCTGACTTTC.

In its sample, this clonotype was seen a few times. The rearrangement uses TRBV29-1 and TRBJ2-5, with D unresolved. Trimming cost V 3 bases and J 5 bases, with 10 bases left between them. The CDR3 totals 12 residues. Germline V gene data show CDR1 as SQVTM and CDR2 as ANQGSEA. The DNA for the CDR3 is TGCAGCGTTGAGCGTGGTTCGGAGACCCAGTACTTC. Encoded protein: CSVERGSETQYF.

The genes are TRBV4-1 and TRBJ2-5; 7 positions agree with TRBD2. The germline gives CDR1 MGHRA, CDR2 YSYEKL. J lost 1 base, V lost 1 base, and 9 bases had no gene match. The CDR3 loop spans 17 amino acids. The CDR3 nucleotides read TGCGCCAGCAGCCAAGGGGCTGCGCGGGAGATCCAAGAGACCCAGTACTTC. This translates into CASSQGAAREIQETQYF.

This clonotype was recorded a few times. The genes are TRBV12-3 or TRBV12-4 and TRBJ2-6, with a tentative D call TRBD2 (6 bases). The CDR3 covers 15 residues. Trimming left V 7 bases short and J 5 bases short, with 15 bases between. The CDR3 region has the DNA TGTGCCAGCACCCGCGGGCGGGAAAGGGCCAACGTCCTGACTTTC. Amino acid sequence: CASTRGRERANVLTF.

In its sample, this clonotype was seen a few times. The J gene is TRBJ2-5, the V gene TRBV10-3; a weak D match, TRBD2 (6 bases). V lost 1 base and J lost 0, with 12 bases in between. CDR3 length: 16 residues. Germline assignment: CDR1 ENHRY and CDR2 SYGVKD. For the CDR3, the DNA is TGTGCCATCAGTGAGTTCGGGACTGCTTACCAAGAGACCCAGTACTTC. Its protein product is CAISEFGTAYQETQYF.

The sample holds a few counts of this clonotype. This chain joins TRBV20-1 and TRBJ2-5; 9 bases are shared with TRBD2. There are 15 residues in the CDR3. Per germline, CDR1 DFQATT and CDR2 SNEGSKA (reference sequence). V lost 6 bases and J lost 0; bases outside the gene matches: 8. This chain's CDR3 is CSAIRLAENQETQYF. CDR3 DNA: TGCAGTGCCATTCGACTAGCGGAGAACCAAGAGACCCAGTACTTC.

The chain couples TRBV7-2 to TRBJ2-2; the D gene is possibly TRBD1 (5 bases). Germline CDR1 is SGHTA and CDR2 is FQGNSA. Trimming pared 2 bases from V and 1 base from J, leaving 11 bases between. CDR3 length: 16 amino acids. The chain's CDR3 is CASSLNGALNTGELFF. CDR3 sequence (DNA): TGTGCCAGCAGCTTAAATGGGGCTTTGAACACCGGGGAGCTGTTTTTT.

At least ten counts were recorded for this clonotype. This chain connects TRBV14 to TRBJ1-2, with D possibly TRBD1 on 6 matching bases. The CDR3 length is 14 residues. Looked up from germline, CDR1 is SGHDN and CDR2 is FVKESK. V was pared by 1 base and J by 4 bases, with 10 bases between. CDR3 nucleotides: TGTGCCAGCAGCCAAGCCGGGGGCGGCTATGGCTACACCTTC. This encodes CASSQAGGGYGYTF.

CDR3 amino acids: CASSPLGLAEEQETQYF. The CDR3 DNA sequence: TGTGCCAGCTCACCCCTGGGACTAGCGGAGGAGCAAGAGACCCAGTACTTC. This chain joins TRBV18 and TRBJ2-5; 11 bases are shared with TRBD2. Germline values: CDR1 KGHSH, CDR2 LQKENI. V lost 3 bases to trimming and J lost 2 bases; unmatched junction nucleotides: 8. The CDR3 covers 17 residues.

CDR3 DNA sequence: TGTGCCAGCTCACCACGGCGGGAGGGCCTCTACAATGAGCAGTTCTTC. Amino acid sequence: CASSPRREGLYNEQFF. The V gene is TRBV18, the J gene TRBJ2-1; 9 bases are shared with TRBD2. The germline V gene encodes CDR1 KGHSH and CDR2 LQKENI. V gave up 1 base and J gave up 3 bases; unmatched junction bases: 4. The CDR3 length is 16 residues. Based on the CDR3 plus reference TRBV18 and TRBJ2-1, the full variable domain is NAGVMQNPRHLVRRRGQEARLRCSPMKGHSHVYWYRQLPEEGLKFMVYLQKENIIDESGMPKERFSAEFPKEGPSILRIQQVVRGDSAAYFCASSPRREGLYNEQFFGPGTRLTVL.

This clonotype was seen many times. The chain is built from TRBV28 and TRBJ2-3; D call uncertain. CDR3 size: 16 residues. Germline V gives CDR1 MDHEN, CDR2 SYDVKM. The V and J ends lost 3 bases and 6 bases respectively, with 19 bases between them. The CDR3 here is CASSFNPMGGFDTQYF. The DNA for the CDR3 is TGTGCCAGCAGTTTTAACCCTATGGGCGGCTTTGATACGCAGTATTTT.

The chain joins TRBV29-1 to TRBJ2-3; D perhaps matches TRBD1 (6 bases). The V end lost 4 bases, the J end lost 2 bases, and 19 bases lay between the germline ends. CDR3 length: 16 residues. The V gene's germline CDR1 is SQVTM and CDR2 ANQGSEA. In DNA, the CDR3 is TGCAGCGTTGTTGGACCGGTGGACAGAAACACAGATACGCAGTATTTT. Protein: CSVVGPVDRNTDTQYF.

This clonotype was found a few times. The genes are TRBV3-1 and TRBJ2-3; D may be TRBD1 or TRBD2 (6 bases each). CDR3 length equals 13 residues. CDR1 and CDR2 (germline): LGHDT, YNNKEL (reference sequence). Deletions cut 3 bases from V and 7 bases from J, with 11 bases between. CDR3 DNA sequence: TGTGCCAGCAGCCAGCGAGGGGGGTATACGCAGTATTTT. It codes for CASSQRGGYTQYF.

The V gene is TRBV24-1, the J gene TRBJ2-1; TRBD2 matches 11 bases. The germline gives CDR1 KGHDR, CDR2 SFDVKD. The CDR3 loop spans 15 amino acids. V gave up 3 bases and J gave up 4 bases; unmatched junction bases: 1. DNA for the CDR3: TGTGCCACCAGTGATGGGACTAGCGGATACAATGAGCAGTTCTTC. Encoded protein: CATSDGTSGYNEQFF.

The rearrangement links TRBV20-1 to TRBJ1-5; the D gene is possibly TRBD1 (5 bases). Germline CDR1 is DFQATT and CDR2 is SNEGSKA (reference sequence). Trimming left V 3 bases short and J 6 bases short, with 12 bases between. The CDR3 contains 13 residues. Here the CDR3 reads CSASPRVVQPQHF. DNA of the CDR3: TGCAGTGCTAGCCCCAGGGTGGTTCAGCCCCAGCATTTT.

The chain links TRBV4-2 to TRBJ2-3; D is ambiguous. The V end was cut by 1 base, the J end by 6 bases, with 20 bases between. Germline lookup yields CDR1 LGHNA and CDR2 YNFKEQ. The CDR3 has 17 amino acids. Here the CDR3 DNA reads TGTGCCAGCAGCCAAGCCGGTTGGGGAACCTCCGGGGATACGCAGTATTTT. Translated, it gives CASSQAGWGTSGDTQYF.

The chain has TRBV20-1 and TRBJ2-3; D remains ambiguous. The CDR3 loop spans 12 amino acids. Trimming removed 6 bases from V and 6 bases from J, with 13 bases in between. CDR1 DFQATT and CDR2 SNEGSKA come from the germline V gene (reference sequence). The DNA of the CDR3 is TGCAGTGCCCAATTTTTTGAGGATACGCAGTATTTT. It translates to CSAQFFEDTQYF.

The V gene is TRBV20-1, the J gene TRBJ1-2; D gene ambiguous. Trimming removed 4 bases at V and 5 bases at J, with 11 bases between. CDR1 DFQATT and CDR2 SNEGSKA come from the germline V gene (reference sequence). This CDR3 has 12 residues. The CDR3 DNA is TGCAGTGCTAATCGGTTGTATTATGGCTACACCTTC. It translates to CSANRLYYGYTF.